A single sample is the source of the 16 T cell receptor beta chains below, sequenced in a study of blood T cell repertoires in COVID-19. Generated by immunoSEQ multiplex PCR, the TCRdb table keeps only in-frame clones and is missing some. Of approximately 100,000 clones in the sample, 91% were seen once. The sample consisted of peripheral blood. These receptors all stem from a man in his 60s with acute or convalescent COVID-19.

This clone was recorded once. The gene calls are TRBV3-1 (or the pseudogene TRBV3-2) and TRBJ1-5; D call uncertain. CDR3 size: 15 residues. CDR1 and CDR2 (germline): LGHDT, YNNKEL (reference sequence). Trimming pared 1 base from V and 3 bases from J, leaving 10 bases between. The CDR3 spells CASSQANGYNQPQHF. The CDR3 nucleotides read TGTGCCAGCAGCCAAGCCAACGGGTACAATCAGCCCCAGCATTTT.

J is TRBJ2-7 and V is TRBV5-4; 7 nucleotides align to TRBD1. Unmatched junction bases numbered 2, after V lost 0 bases and J lost 5 bases. There are 13 residues in the CDR3. Germline V gene data show CDR1 as SGHNT and CDR2 as YYREEE (reference sequence). This CDR3 is CASSLDRGNEQYV. The CDR3, as DNA: TGTGCCAGCAGCTTGGACAGGGGCAACGAGCAGTACGTC.

This chain uses TRBV5-1 with TRBJ1-4, with 7 bases that match TRBD1. The J segment lost 3 bases and the V segment lost 3 bases, leaving 14 bases of the junction unmatched. Germline CDR1 and CDR2: SGHRS and YFSETQ. The CDR3 length is 18 residues. CDR3 DNA sequence: TGCGCCAGCAGCTGGGACAGCGATTTGGGAAGTTCTAATGAAAAACTGTTTTTT. Translated: CASSWDSDLGSSNEKLFF.

This chain uses TRBV6-5 with TRBJ2-7; 9 nucleotides agree with TRBD1. This CDR3 contains 16 residues. Germline loops: CDR1 MNHEY, CDR2 SVGAGI. Trimming cost V 2 bases and J 4 bases; bases outside gene matches: 9. The CDR3 DNA sequence: TGTGCCAGCAGTTACGACAAACCGGGACAGGGTTACGAGCAGTACTTC. It yields the protein CASSYDKPGQGYEQYF.

J is TRBJ1-5 and V is TRBV9; 7 bases fit TRBD1. Germline assignment: CDR1 SGDLS and CDR2 YYNGEE. V trimming: 0 bases; J trimming: 8 bases; junction bases outside the gene matches: 8. The CDR3 sequence is 15 residues long. The chain's CDR3 is CASSVGDDRAEPQHF. Written as DNA, the CDR3 is TGTGCCAGCAGCGTAGGAGATGACAGGGCCGAGCCCCAGCATTTT. Using reference TRBV9 and TRBJ1-5 for the parts outside the CDR3, the full variable domain is DSGVTQTPKHLITATGQRVTLRCSPRSGDLSVYWYQQSLDQGLQFLIQYYNGEERAKGNILERFSAQQFPDLHSELNLSSLELGDSALYFCASSVGDDRAEPQHFGDGTRLSIL.

V and J are TRBV11-2 and TRBJ1-2; possible D gene TRBD1, 6 bases. The germline V and J ends were trimmed by 2 bases and 0 bases, with 10 bases remaining between them. The CDR3 is 15 amino acids. CDR1 and CDR2 (germline): SGHAT, FQNNGV. CDR3 sequence (DNA): TGTGCCAGCAGCTTAAGAAGGACAGCTAACTATGGCTACACCTTC. The encoded protein is CASSLRRTANYGYTF.

The V call is TRBV24-1, the J call TRBJ2-3; TRBD1 agrees at 8 bases. Germline V gene data show CDR1 as KGHDR and CDR2 as SFDVKD. V trimming: 5 bases; J trimming: 4 bases; junction bases outside the gene matches: 4. The CDR3 is 14 residues long. DNA of the CDR3: TGTGCCACCAGTGGGGCAGGGGGCGCAGATACGCAGTATTTT. It translates to CATSGAGGADTQYF.

The chain uses TRBV11-1 and TRBJ1-1; TRBD1 matches at 11 bases. The CDR3 spans 16 residues. V gave up 5 bases and J gave up 2 bases; unmatched junction bases: 7. Germline CDR1 reads SGHAT; CDR2 reads FQDESV (reference sequence). The CDR3 sequence: CASSAGQGVGNTEAFF. In DNA, the CDR3 is TGTGCCAGCAGCGCGGGACAGGGGGTAGGTAACACTGAAGCTTTCTTT.

The chain uses TRBV10-3 and TRBJ2-1, with unresolved D. Germline assignment: CDR1 ENHRY and CDR2 SYGVKD. V lost 6 bases and J lost 5, with 11 bases in between. The CDR3 loop spans 13 amino acids. CDR3 nucleotides: TGTGCCATCAGGCCTCCGGAGAACAATGAGCAGTTCTTC. It codes for CAIRPPENNEQFF.

The gene calls are TRBV6-5 and TRBJ2-7, with D maybe TRBD2 (6 bases). Trimming shortened V by 5 bases and J by 2 bases, and 10 bases separated the two germline ends. Germline assignment: CDR1 MNHEY and CDR2 SVGAGI. The CDR3 totals 13 residues. The CDR3 DNA sequence: TGTGCCAGCAGTAACCCTAGCGCCTACGAGCAGTACGTC. This gives the protein CASSNPSAYEQYV.

This chain links TRBV29-1 with TRBJ2-1; 7 nucleotides line up with TRBD2. The length of the CDR3 is 13 residues. Trimming took 3 bases from V and 8 from J; bases not matched to a gene: 7. Germline V gene sequence: CDR1 SQVTM, CDR2 ANQGSEA. In DNA, the CDR3 is TGCAGCGTTGATCGGGGGAGGGCCGATGAGCAGTTCTTC. Residues: CSVDRGRADEQFF.

Points on this clone: The sample contains more than one DNA sequence encoding this CDR3. This chain connects TRBV5-4 to TRBJ2-1; TRBD2 matches 11 bases. Trimming at V came to 0 bases and at J to 9 bases, leaving 5 bases not matched to a gene. The CDR3 totals 15 residues. CDR1 and CDR2 (germline): SGHNT, YYREEE (reference sequence). The CDR3: CASSLGLAGGGEQFF. CDR3 nucleotides: TGTGCCAGCAGCTTGGGGCTAGCGGGAGGTGGTGAGCAGTTCTTC. The entire variable domain, with the rest obtained from reference TRBV5-4 and TRBJ2-1, is as follows: ETGVTQSPTHLIKTRGQQVTLRCSSQSGHNTVSWYQQALGQGPQFIFQYYREEENGRGNFPPRFSGLQFPNYSSELNVNALELDDSALYLCASSLGLAGGGEQFFGPGTRLTVL.

The gene calls are TRBV28 and TRBJ1-5; D is possibly TRBD1 (6 bases). V was clipped by 6 bases and J by 1 base, with 13 bases between them. The germline CDR1 and CDR2 sequences are MDHEN and SYDVKM. The CDR3 contains 15 residues. CDR3 region: CASRQQGFSNQPQHF. CDR3 in DNA: TGTGCCAGCAGACAACAGGGATTCAGCAATCAGCCCCAGCATTTT.

This clone has only one observation. The rearrangement joins TRBV2 to TRBJ1-1; TRBD1 agrees at 7 bases. From germline, CDR1 is SNHLY and CDR2 FYNNEI. This CDR3 is built from 14 residues. The V gene end was trimmed by 5 bases and the J gene end by 2 bases; junction bases not matched to a gene: 5. CDR3 sequence (DNA): TGTGCCAGCAGTCTTCGGGACAGAAACACTGAAGCTTTCTTT. Translated: CASSLRDRNTEAFF.

The V gene is TRBV2, the J gene TRBJ2-1; 11 positions agree with TRBD2. This CDR3 contains 15 residues. The V gene's germline CDR1 is SNHLY and CDR2 FYNNEI. Losses at the gene ends were 7 bases for V and 7 bases for J; bases not matched to a gene: 9. CDR3 DNA: TGTGCCAGCACCAGGGGACTAGCGGTGGGTAATGAGCAGTTCTTC. The encoded protein is CASTRGLAVGNEQFF.

This chain connects TRBV18 to TRBJ2-7, with 10 bases lining up with TRBD1. This CDR3 spans 16 amino acids. CDR1 is KGHSH and CDR2 is LQKENI in the germline V gene. The J segment lost 3 bases and the V segment lost 6 bases, leaving 11 bases of the junction unmatched. The CDR3 sequence: CASSGTGTGEFYEQYF. The CDR3 DNA reads TGTGCCAGCTCCGGTACCGGGACAGGGGAATTCTACGAGCAGTACTTC.